The present T cell receptor (beta chain) was sequenced within a study of shared clonotypes between healthy human individuals. Whole-study results and caveats: Sharing across four donors was seen in roughly 5.2% of naive CD4 clonotypes.

Donors were healthy HIV-negative adults without recent acute infections or vaccinations. Each donor was a Caucasian adult residing in Nashville, Tennessee. Regarding this clone: Its specificity is unknown.

This CDR3 has 16 residues. Repertoires were generated with immunoSEQ multiplex PCR, while TCRdb's copy carries only in-frame clones and drops some. The sample includes some 2,500,000 clones, around 92% of them seen just once. The sample comprised naive CD4+ T cells from PBMCs. Subset meaning: CD45RA+ positively selected. This clonotype was obtained from a man aged 18 to 29 in good health. Some clones in this sample may be carry-over from other donors' samples. The rearrangement links TRBV21-1 to TRBJ2-7; the table's D call TRBD2 went unverified against the DNA. TRBV21-1 is a documented pseudogene. In nucleotides, the CDR3 is TGTGCCAGCAGCAAAGAGAGGCCCCGACGTGGCTACGAGCAGTACTTC. Amino acids: CASSKERPRRGYEQYF.